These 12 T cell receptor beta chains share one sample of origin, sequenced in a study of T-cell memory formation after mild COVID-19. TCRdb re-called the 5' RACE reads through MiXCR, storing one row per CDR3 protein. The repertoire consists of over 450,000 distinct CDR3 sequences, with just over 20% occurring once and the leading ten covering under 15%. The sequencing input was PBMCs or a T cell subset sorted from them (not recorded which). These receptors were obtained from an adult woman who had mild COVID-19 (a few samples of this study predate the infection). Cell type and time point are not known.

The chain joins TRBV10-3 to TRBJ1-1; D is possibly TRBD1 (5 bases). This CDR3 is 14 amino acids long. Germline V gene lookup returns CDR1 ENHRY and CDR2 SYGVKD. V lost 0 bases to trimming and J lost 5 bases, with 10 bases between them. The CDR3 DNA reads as TGTGCCATCAGTGAGTCGAGCGGGGGAACTGAAGCTTTCTTT. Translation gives CAISESSGGTEAFF.

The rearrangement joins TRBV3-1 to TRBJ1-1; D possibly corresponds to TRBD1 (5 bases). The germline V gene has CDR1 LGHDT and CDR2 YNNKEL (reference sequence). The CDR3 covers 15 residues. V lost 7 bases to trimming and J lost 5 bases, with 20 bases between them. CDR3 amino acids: CASTPSGTFRTEAFF. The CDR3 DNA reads TGTGCCAGCACCCCTTCAGGGACTTTTCGGACTGAAGCTTTCTTT.

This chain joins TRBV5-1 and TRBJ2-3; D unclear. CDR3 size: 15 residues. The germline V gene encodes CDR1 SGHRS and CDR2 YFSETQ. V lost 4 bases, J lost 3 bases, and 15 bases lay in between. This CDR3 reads CASSTRAPKTDTQYF. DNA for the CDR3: TGCGCCAGCAGCACACGGGCCCCGAAGACAGATACGCAGTATTTT. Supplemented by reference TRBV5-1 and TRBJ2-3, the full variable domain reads KAGVTQTPRYLIKTRGQQVTLSCSPISGHRSVSWYQQTPGQGLQFLFEYFSETQRNKGNFPGRFSGRQFSNSRSEMNVSTLELGDSALYLCASSTRAPKTDTQYFGPGTRLTVL.

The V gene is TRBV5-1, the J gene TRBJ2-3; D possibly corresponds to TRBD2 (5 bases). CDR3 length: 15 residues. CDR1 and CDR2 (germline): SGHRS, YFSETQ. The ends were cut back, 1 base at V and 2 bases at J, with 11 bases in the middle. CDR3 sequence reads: CASSLLLEVTDTQYF. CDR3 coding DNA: TGCGCCAGCAGCTTGCTTCTGGAGGTCACAGATACGCAGTATTTT. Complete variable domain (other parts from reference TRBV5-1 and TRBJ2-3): KAGVTQTPRYLIKTRGQQVTLSCSPISGHRSVSWYQQTPGQGLQFLFEYFSETQRNKGNFPGRFSGRQFSNSRSEMNVSTLELGDSALYLCASSLLLEVTDTQYFGPGTRLTVL.

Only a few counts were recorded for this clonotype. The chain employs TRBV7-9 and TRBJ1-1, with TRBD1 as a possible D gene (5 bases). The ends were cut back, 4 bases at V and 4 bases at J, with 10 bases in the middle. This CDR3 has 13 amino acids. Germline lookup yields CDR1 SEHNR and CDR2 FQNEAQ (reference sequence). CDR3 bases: TGTGCCAGCAGCTCAGGGAACCCCACTGAAGCTTTCTTT. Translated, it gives CASSSGNPTEAFF. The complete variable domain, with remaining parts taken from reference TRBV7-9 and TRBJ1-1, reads DTGVSQNPRHKITKRGQNVTFRCDPISEHNRLYWYRQTLGQGPEFLTYFQNEAQLEKSRLLSDRFSAERPKGSFSTLEIQRTEQGDSAMYLCASSSGNPTEAFFGQGTRLTVV.

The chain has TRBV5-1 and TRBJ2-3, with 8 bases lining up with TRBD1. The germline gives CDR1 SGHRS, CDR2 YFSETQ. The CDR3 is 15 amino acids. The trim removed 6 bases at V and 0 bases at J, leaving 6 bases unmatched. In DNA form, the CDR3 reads TGCGCCAGCACGAGAGACAGGGGCAGCACAGATACGCAGTATTTT. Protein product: CASTRDRGSTDTQYF.

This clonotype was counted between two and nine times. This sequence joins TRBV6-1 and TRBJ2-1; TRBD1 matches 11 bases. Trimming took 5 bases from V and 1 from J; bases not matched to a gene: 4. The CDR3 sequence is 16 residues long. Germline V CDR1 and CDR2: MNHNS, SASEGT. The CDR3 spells CASSPGDRGSYNEQFF. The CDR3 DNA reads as TGTGCCAGCAGTCCCGGGGACAGGGGGTCCTACAATGAGCAGTTCTTC.

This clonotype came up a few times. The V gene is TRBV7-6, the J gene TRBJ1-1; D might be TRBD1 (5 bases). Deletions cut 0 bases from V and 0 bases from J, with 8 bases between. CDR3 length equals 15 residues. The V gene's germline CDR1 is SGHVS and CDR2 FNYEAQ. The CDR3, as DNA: TGTGCCAGCAGCTTAGCGAGGGGCTTGAACACTGAAGCTTTCTTT. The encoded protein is CASSLARGLNTEAFF.

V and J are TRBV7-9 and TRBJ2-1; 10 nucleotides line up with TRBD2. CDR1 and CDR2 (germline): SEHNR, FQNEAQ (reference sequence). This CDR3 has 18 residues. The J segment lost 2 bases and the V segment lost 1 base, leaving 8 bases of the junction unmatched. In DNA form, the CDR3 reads TGTGCCAGCAGCTTAGGGGGCCCTAGCGGGAGCACCTACAATGAGCAGTTCTTC. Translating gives CASSLGGPSGSTYNEQFF.

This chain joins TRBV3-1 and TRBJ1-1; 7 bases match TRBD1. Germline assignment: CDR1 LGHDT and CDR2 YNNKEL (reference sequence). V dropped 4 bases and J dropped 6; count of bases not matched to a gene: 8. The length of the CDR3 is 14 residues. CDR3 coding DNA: TGTGCCAGCAGCCCAGGGGGGAGGGGGCCTGAAGCTTTCTTT. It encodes CASSPGGRGPEAFF.

The CDR3 reads CASSTGWSSTDTQYF. The CDR3 DNA follows: TGCGCCAGCAGCACGGGCTGGTCGAGCACAGATACGCAGTATTTT. The genes are TRBV5-1 and TRBJ2-3, with D unresolved. The CDR3 is made up of 15 amino acids. The germline CDR1 and CDR2 sequences are SGHRS and YFSETQ. Trimming stripped 4 bases from V and 0 bases from J, with 12 bases between.

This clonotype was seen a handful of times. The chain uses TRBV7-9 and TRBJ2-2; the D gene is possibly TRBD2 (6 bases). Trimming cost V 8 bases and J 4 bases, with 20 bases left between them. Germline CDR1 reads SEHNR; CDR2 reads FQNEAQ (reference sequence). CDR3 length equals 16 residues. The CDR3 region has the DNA TGTGCCAGCGTACTCCCGACTAGACCCAGCACCGGGGAGCTGTTTTTT. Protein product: CASVLPTRPSTGELFF.